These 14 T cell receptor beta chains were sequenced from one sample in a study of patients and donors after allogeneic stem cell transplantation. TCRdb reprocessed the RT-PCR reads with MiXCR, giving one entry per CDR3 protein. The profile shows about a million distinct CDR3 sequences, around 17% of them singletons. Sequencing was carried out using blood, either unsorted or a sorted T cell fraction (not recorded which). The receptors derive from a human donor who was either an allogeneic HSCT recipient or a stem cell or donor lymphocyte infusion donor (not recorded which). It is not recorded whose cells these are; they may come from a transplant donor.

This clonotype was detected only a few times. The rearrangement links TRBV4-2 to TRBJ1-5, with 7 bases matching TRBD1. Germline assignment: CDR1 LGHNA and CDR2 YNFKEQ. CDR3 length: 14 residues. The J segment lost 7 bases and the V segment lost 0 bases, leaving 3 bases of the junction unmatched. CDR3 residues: CASSQDTGEQPQHF. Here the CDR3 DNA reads TGTGCCAGCAGCCAAGACACAGGGGAACAGCCCCAGCATTTT.

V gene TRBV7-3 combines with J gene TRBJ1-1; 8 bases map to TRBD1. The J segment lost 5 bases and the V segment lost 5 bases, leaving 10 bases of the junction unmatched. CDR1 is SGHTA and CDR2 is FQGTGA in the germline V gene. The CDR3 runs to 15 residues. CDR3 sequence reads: CASSPMDRAGTEAFF. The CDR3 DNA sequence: TGTGCCAGCAGCCCCATGGACAGGGCAGGTACTGAAGCTTTCTTT. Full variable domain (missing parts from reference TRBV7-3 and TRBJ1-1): GAGVSQTPSNKVTEKGKYVELRCDPISGHTALYWYRQSLGQGPEFLIYFQGTGAADDSGLPNDRFFAVRPEGSVSTLKIQRTERGDSAVYLCASSPMDRAGTEAFFGQGTRLTVV.

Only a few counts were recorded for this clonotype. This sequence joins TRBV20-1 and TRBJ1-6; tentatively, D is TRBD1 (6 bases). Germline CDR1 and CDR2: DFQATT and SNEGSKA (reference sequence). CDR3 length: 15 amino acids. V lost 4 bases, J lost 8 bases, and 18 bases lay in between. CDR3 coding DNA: TGCAGTGCTATTACGGGGGCTGTATACGATTCACCCCTCCACTTT. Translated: CSAITGAVYDSPLHF.

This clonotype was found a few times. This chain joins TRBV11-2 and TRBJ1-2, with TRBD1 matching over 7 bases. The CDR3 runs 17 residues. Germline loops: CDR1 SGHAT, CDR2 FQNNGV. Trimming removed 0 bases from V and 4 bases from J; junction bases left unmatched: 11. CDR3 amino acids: CASSLDGGTDLIYGYTF. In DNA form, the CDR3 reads TGTGCCAGCAGCTTAGATGGGGGGACAGACCTTATCTATGGCTACACCTTC.

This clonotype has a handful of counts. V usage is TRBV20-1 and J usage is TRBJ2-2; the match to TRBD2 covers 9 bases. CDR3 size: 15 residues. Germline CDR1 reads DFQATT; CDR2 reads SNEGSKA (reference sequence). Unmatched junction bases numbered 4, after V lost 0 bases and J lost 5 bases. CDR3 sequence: CSAREREGLTGELFF. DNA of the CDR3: TGCAGTGCTAGAGAGCGGGAGGGCCTGACCGGGGAGCTGTTTTTT.

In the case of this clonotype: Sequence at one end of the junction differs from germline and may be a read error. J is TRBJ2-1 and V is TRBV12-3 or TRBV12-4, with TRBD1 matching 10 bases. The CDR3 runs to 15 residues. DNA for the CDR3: TGTGTCAGCAGTTTAGACAGGGGGCCCTACAATGAGCAGTTCTTC. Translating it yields CVSSLDRGPYNEQFF.

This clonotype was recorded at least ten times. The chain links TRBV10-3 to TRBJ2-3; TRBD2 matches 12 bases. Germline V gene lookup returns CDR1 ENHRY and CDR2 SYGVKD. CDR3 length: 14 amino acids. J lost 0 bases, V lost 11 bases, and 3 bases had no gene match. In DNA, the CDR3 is TGTGCCGTCGGACTAGCGGGGAGCACAGATACGCAGTATTTT. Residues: CAVGLAGSTDTQYF.

The CDR3 nucleotides read TGTGCCAGCAGCCGCAATAGGCGATCCGTCAAGTTAAACACCATATATTTT. This codes for CASSRNRRSVKLNTIYF. The V call is TRBV5-4, the J call TRBJ1-3; no clear D. Trimming removed 4 bases from V and 6 bases from J, with 23 bases in between. Germline loops: CDR1 SGHNT, CDR2 YYREEE (reference sequence). CDR3 size: 17 residues.

CDR3 protein: CASSLRYRAQETQYF. CDR3 bases: TGTGCCAGCTCCCTTAGATACAGGGCCCAAGAGACCCAGTACTTC. The V and J genes are TRBV6-1 and TRBJ2-5; maybe TRBD1 (6 bases). CDR1 MNHNS and CDR2 SASEGT come from the germline V gene. Trimming pared 8 bases from V and 1 base from J, leaving 17 bases between. The CDR3 is 15 residues long.

This CDR3 is CASSHGLGTGGEDTQYF. The CDR3 region has the DNA TGCGCCAGCAGCCATGGCCTTGGGACAGGGGGCGAGGATACGCAGTATTTT. The gene calls are TRBV4-3 and TRBJ2-3, with 12 bases fitting TRBD1. CDR1 and CDR2 from the germline V gene are LGHNA and YSLEER. V lost 3 bases to trimming and J lost 6 bases; unmatched junction nucleotides: 10. CDR3 length: 17 residues.

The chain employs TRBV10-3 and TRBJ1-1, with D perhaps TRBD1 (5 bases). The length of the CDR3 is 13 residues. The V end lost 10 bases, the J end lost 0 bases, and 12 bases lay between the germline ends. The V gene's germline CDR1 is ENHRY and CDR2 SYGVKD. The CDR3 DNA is TGTGCCACCAAGGGACGTTTGAACACTGAAGCTTTCTTT. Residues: CATKGRLNTEAFF.

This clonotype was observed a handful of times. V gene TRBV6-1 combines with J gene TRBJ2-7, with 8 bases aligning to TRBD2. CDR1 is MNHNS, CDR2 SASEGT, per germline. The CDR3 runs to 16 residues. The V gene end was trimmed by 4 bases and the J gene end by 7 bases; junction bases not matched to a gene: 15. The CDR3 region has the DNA TGTGCCAGCAGTGCCGGCGGACTAGCTTCCCTGGAAGAGCAGTACTTC. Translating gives CASSAGGLASLEEQYF.

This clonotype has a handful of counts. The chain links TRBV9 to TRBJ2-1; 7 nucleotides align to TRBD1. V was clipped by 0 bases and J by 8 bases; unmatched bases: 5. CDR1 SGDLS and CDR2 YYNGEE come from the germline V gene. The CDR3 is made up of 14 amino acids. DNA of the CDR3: TGTGCCAGCAGCGTAGTTGGAGGACAGGATGAGCAGTTCTTC. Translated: CASSVVGGQDEQFF.

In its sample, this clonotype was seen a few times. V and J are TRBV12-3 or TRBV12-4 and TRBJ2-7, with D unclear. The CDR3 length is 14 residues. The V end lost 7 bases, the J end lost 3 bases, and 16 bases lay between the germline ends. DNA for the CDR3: TGTGCCAGCACCCCCGACATGATAAACTACGAGCAGTACTTC. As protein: CASTPDMINYEQYF.